The T cell receptor beta chain under discussion was sequenced for a study of control samples from healthy donors and cancer patients. Clones were sequenced by immunoSEQ multiplex PCR, and TCRdb holds only the in-frame ones, with some missing. The data hold about 140,000 clones, with 92% observed a single time. With 0 bases removed from V and 10 bases from J, the gap between germline ends came to 7 bases. Germline-derived CDR1 and CDR2 are SEHNR and FQNEAQ (reference sequence). The CDR3 covers 12 residues. What was sequenced was blood. V usage is TRBV7-9 and J usage is TRBJ2-1; D call uncertain. The source is a man aged 25-45 years in good health. CDR3 amino acids: CASSLAGREQFF. The CDR3 region has the DNA TGTGCCAGCAGCTTAGCGGGCCGAGAGCAGTTCTTC.